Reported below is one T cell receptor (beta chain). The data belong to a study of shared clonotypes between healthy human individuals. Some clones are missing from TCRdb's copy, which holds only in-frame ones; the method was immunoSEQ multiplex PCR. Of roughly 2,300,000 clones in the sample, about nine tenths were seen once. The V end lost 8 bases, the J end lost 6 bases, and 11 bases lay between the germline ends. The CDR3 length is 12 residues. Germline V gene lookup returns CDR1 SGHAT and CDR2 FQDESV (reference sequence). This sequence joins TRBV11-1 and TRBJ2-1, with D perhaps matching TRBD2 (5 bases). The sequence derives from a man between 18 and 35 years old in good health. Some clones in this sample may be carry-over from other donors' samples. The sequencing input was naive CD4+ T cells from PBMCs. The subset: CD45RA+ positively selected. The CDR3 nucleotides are TGTGCCAGCCACCCCGGAGGCAATGAGCAGTTCTTC. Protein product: CASHPGGNEQFF. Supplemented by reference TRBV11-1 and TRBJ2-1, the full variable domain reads EAEVAQSPRYKITEKSQAVAFWCDPISGHATLYWYRQILGQGPELLVQFQDESVVDDSQLPKDRFSAERLKGVDSTLKIQPAELGDSAMYLCASHPGGNEQFFGPGTRLTVL.